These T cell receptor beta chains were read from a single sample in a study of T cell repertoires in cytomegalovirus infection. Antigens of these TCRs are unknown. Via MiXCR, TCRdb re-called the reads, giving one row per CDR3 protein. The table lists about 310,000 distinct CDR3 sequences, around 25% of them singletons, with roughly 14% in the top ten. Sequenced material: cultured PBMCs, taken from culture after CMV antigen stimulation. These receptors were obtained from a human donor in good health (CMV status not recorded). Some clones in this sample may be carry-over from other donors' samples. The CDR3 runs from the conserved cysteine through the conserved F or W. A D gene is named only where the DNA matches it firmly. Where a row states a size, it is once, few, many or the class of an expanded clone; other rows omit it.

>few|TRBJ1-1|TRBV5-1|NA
CASSLKNQGSRNTEAFF
TGCGCCAGCAGCTTGAAGAACCAGGGTAGTAGGAACACTGAAGCTTTCTTT
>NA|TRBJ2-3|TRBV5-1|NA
CASSLEKDTQYF
TGCGCCAGCAGCTTGGAGAAAGATACGCAGTATTTT
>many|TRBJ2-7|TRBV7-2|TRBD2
CASSSRGGLASEQYF
TGTGCCAGCAGCTCCCGCGGGGGACTAGCGTCCGAGCAGTACTTC
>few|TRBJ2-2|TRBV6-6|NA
CASGPYGNTGELFF
TGTGCCAGCGGCCCGTACGGGAACACCGGGGAGCTGTTTTTT
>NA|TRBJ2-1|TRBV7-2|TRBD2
CASSLMTLAGDNEQFF
TGTGCCAGCAGCTTAATGACCCTAGCGGGAGACAATGAGCAGTTCTTC
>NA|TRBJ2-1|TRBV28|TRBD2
CASSFRLAANNEQFF
TGTGCCAGCAGTTTTCGGCTAGCGGCCAACAATGAGCAGTTCTTC
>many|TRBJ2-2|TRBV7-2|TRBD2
CASSSGRGTGELFF
TGTGCCAGCAGCTCGGGGAGGGGCACCGGGGAGCTGTTTTTT
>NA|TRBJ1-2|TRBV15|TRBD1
CATRGTGFGGYTF
TGTGCCACCCGAGGGACAGGGTTCGGGGGCTACACCTTC
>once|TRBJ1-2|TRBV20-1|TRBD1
CSARLRDSPNYGYTF
TGCAGTGCTAGGCTCCGGGACAGCCCTAACTATGGCTACACCTTC
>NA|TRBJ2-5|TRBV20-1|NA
CSARDIGGDQRETQYF
TGCAGTGCTAGAGATATTGGGGGAGACCAAAGGGAGACCCAGTACTTC
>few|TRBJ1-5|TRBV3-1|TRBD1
CASSTTGARQPQHF
TGTGCCAGCAGCACTACAGGGGCCCGTCAGCCCCAGCATTTT
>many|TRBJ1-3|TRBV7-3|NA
CASSSPGSGNTIYF
TGTGCCAGCAGCTCGCCGGGTTCCGGAAACACCATATATTTT